This T cell receptor (beta chain) was captured in a study of OX40 agonist ivuxolimab in advanced cancers. Study-wide context: Mean age 60 years, range roughly 20 to 85; just over 80% male.

V shed 2 bases and J shed 3 bases, with 13 bases lying between them. This CDR3 is 15 amino acids long. Germline CDR1 SGHAT, CDR2 FQNNGV. Using immunoSEQ multiplex PCR, the repertoire was profiled, and TCRdb retains in-frame clones only, with some absent. This sample has about 82,000 clones, with about 85% found just once. On this clone: Its matching antigen is unknown.

General observations from the study: The antigen specificity of the peripheral T cells (those that were expanded) was not determined. Near-lowest levels of clonal expansion characterized partial responders at 0.1-3.0 mg/kg.

The sample here was CD4+ or CD8+ T cells sorted from blood, taken in a trial of the OX40 agonist ivuxolimab. This clonotype was obtained from an adult with an advanced solid tumor such as melanoma, head and neck, liver or kidney cancer. The chain is built from TRBV11-2 and TRBJ1-1, with D unresolved. For the CDR3, the DNA is TGTGCCAGCAGCTTAAGCGGCAGGAGGGACACTGAAGCTTTCTTT. Translated, it gives CASSLSGRRDTEAFF.